This entry describes one T cell receptor (beta chain). Its antigen has not been determined. The input lacks base qualities; no much larger clone sits a single base away. The library was prepared using the immunoSEQ multiplex PCR assay. For the multiplex PCR, a mixture combining 60 forward primers for TCR Vbeta segments and 13 reverse primers for TCR Jbeta segments was used. Amplification of the CDR3 region of rearranged TCR beta genes was performed with a multiplex PCR assay on genomic DNA. Amplified TCR beta libraries were sequenced as 87-base-pair reads on the Illumina HiSeq System. The paper's processing steps were these. A later analysis counted some 80 million unique TCR beta chains across the 500 to 850 repertoires, and some 11 million of these chains were shared by at least two donors. To remove PCR and sequencing errors, raw reads were error-corrected and collapsed into unique sequences using a nearest-neighbor algorithm that merged closely related sequences. V, D and J gene segments were assigned by aligning CDR3 sequences to IMGT reference sequences. For a sequence to be retained, a match of at least six nucleotides to both a V gene segment and a J gene segment was required. A rearrangement was called productive if the CDR3 had no stop codons and remained in frame with V and J, and every other rearrangement was called non-productive. CDR3 was defined according to IMGT convention as the region running from the second conserved V-encoded cysteine to the conserved J-encoded phenylalanine. The earlier analysis of fewer than 700 of the donors excluded sequences that lacked an unambiguous match to a single V gene segment. In an earlier analysis of approximately 500 of the donors, a V segment was called functional when productive rearrangements were above 56.7%, and segregating when the standard deviation between donors exceeded 5%. A statistical classification framework was built for diagnosing cytomegalovirus status from the catalog of TCR beta chain sequences. In a later analysis, TCR nucleotide sequences were compared against IMGT/GENE-DB human TR gene sequences so that V and J genes could be assigned. Using the TCRdist pipeline, a later analysis assigned CDR3 sequences along with most-parsimonious VDJ recombination scenarios. In a later analysis, each TCR beta chain was defined by its CDR3 amino acid sequence together with its V-gene family, and reads lacking a unique V-gene family were excluded. In a later analysis, several hundred highly shared, low-generation-probability nucleotide sequences were removed to address suspected cross-contamination and a sequencing artifact. In a later analysis, a clonal expansion index for each public chain was calculated from normalized within-repertoire ranks of inferred template counts. In a later analysis, generation probabilities were computed using a VDJ recombination model fitted to out-of-frame rearrangements, and the results were checked against IGoR. A later analysis scored TCR-TCR, TCR-HLA and TCR-CMV co-occurrence with hypergeometric tests, applying a repertoire-size bias correction to TCR pairs. False discovery rates were estimated in a later analysis by permuting HLA or CMV assignments 20 times. In a later analysis, co-occurring TCRs were grouped with DBSCAN, and TCRdist sequence similarity was added when clustering was performed within HLA-allele-positive subsets. Co-occurrence clustering excluded repertoires with fewer than 30,000 or more than 120,000 public chains, plus five with anomalous nucleotide sharing. Imported from immuneACCESS, the table was reduced by TCRdb to in-frame sequences with V and J called. These copies leave out some clones; in studies compared against another copy, an unresolved V gene accounts for under half, and the cause of the remainder is not known. V, J and clone size are taken as reported in that table, and D and trimming were inferred from the DNA itself. Within this sample are more than 85,000 clones, with around 60% of them counted one time only. Approximately 4.3% of the sample is in the top ten clones.

The cohort was made up of under 800 healthy bone marrow donors. Cohort members were all nominally healthy when sampled, although unrecorded immune exposures were likely present. Of the 666 cohort members, around 300 had a positive CMV serostatus and about 350 had a negative one, while no CMV serostatus was recorded for the donor. Each donor provided a peripheral blood sample, and peripheral blood mononuclear cells were used for TCR beta sequencing. The Qiagen DNeasy Blood Extraction Kit was used to extract genomic DNA from the blood cell samples. The sample is drawn from a study of cytomegalovirus exposure and HLA in healthy donors (dated by TCRdb to about 2017). Context from the whole study: In an earlier analysis of about 560 of the donors, about 270 Gb of sequence data and 90 million to 120 million unique TCR beta sequences from about 180 million T cells were reported. Of the roughly 400 genotyped donors, approximately 82% fell in the genetic ancestry cluster associated with self-reported Caucasian donors. Every repertoire in the discovery cohort had been generated on one and the same sequencing platform. An earlier analysis of some 500 of the donors applied high-throughput TCR beta sequencing to assess whether each TCR beta V gene segment acted as functional or pseudogenic. A later analysis re-examined previously published TCR beta repertoires from roughly 650 donors and added high-resolution HLA genotyping to investigate patterns of TCR occurrence. Both class I and class II loci were covered by HLA typing, at four-digit resolution. The number of donors typed differed by locus, with roughly 620-630 for A, B, C, DRB1 and DQB1, around 500 for DQA1, approximately 570 for DPA1, and some 450 for DPB1. An early release that covered about 600 HLA-typed donors contained approximately 300 gigabases of sequencing data and 70 million to 100 million unique TCR sequences. Besides the first cohort of approximately 670 subjects, a separate validation cohort made up of 120 different subjects was used. Donor age, sex, ethnicity and CMV serostatus were compiled alongside the repertoire data. A later genetic analysis took genome-wide SNP genotypes for 398 of the 666 donors and used that subset as a discovery cohort. Because of strong linkage in the cohort, five DR-DQ haplotypes were treated as single units for association and clustering. Rather than drawing on any new phenotypic data, the later analysis identified candidate immune exposures from TCR beta sequences and the way those sequences occurred across donors. Across some 400 genotyped donors of the cohort, an average of roughly 250,000 unique TCR beta nucleotide sequences per donor were sequenced, and around 19% of those sequences were non-productive. To predict cytomegalovirus infection status, the study brought together high-throughput TCR immunosequencing, statistical association of individual TCRs with disease status, and machine learning. The aim of the study was to test whether cataloging public T cell receptors could identify signatures of past pathogen exposure. The T cell repertoires of around 670 subjects were profiled by immunosequencing and related to cytomegalovirus serostatus.

Trimming costs V 7 bases and J 5 bases, and their ends lie 17 bases apart. The CDR3 numbers 14 residues from cysteine through phenylalanine. Only CDR3 DNA is held: 42 bases, read in frame from base 1. CDR1 MDHEN and CDR2 SYDVKM were looked up in the germline V gene. General conclusions and limits of the study: In a later analysis, the rate of TCR association differed among HLA loci, with DRB1 alleles having the most associated TCRs and HLA-C alleles having the fewest. Most TCR sequences were observed very rarely across donors, whereas some public TCRs were present in many individuals. A later genetic analysis associated a missense DCLRE1C variant with V-gene and J-gene trimming of TCR beta chains, and an independent cohort replicated the association. Some IMGT-functional V segments, including TRBV6-2 and TRBV6-3, could not be distinguished by the 87-base-pair reads and were therefore excluded. CMV serostatus was the only immune exposure information available for the cohort. A later genetic analysis reported fewer N-insertions in productive TCRs among donors in an Asian-associated ancestry cluster than the roughly 620-donor mean. In both the original and validation cohorts, the classifier was reported to diagnose cytomegalovirus status with high specificity and sensitivity. Assigning TCR associations to individual alleles was difficult when HLA alleles, especially DR and DQ, strongly co-occurred. Correlated functional status among segregating V segments might be attributable to linkage disequilibrium, but an unknown experimental factor could not be ruled out. Roughly uniform sequencing depth across donors was assumed in presence/absence analyses, although this assumption may not hold. A further reported finding was that TCR beta sequences accurately predicted the HLA-A and HLA-B alleles for most subjects in the first cohort. In a later analysis, 16,951 TCR beta sequences were associated with specific HLA alleles at a false discovery rate of 0.05. Approximately 18 rarely observed V segments, including chromosome 9 orphons, were excluded from the earlier analysis of just under 600 of the donors because counts were too low. In a later analysis, several top co-occurrence clusters were reported to appear linked to parvovirus B19, influenza, CMV and Epstein-Barr virus. A few of the identified cytomegalovirus-associated TCR beta chains were confirmed in vitro to be specific for cytomegalovirus antigens. A group of highly shared sequence variants was considered likely to be a technical artifact of the sequencing pipeline. According to the authors, the approach could potentially be generalized to other disease states and immunological phenotypes. Compared with equally common non-associated chains, HLA-associated TCR beta chains in a later analysis were more clonally expanded and had lower generation probabilities. Only TCR beta chains were sequenced in this cohort, and the absence of alpha or paired-chain data limited detectable features. Because HLA typing was unavailable for some donors at each locus, only the typed subset was used in association tests. In an earlier analysis of 500 to 650 of the donors, most TCR beta V segments appeared in productive rearrangements about 87% or about 30% of the time, broadly matching IMGT annotations. In the study, 150 to 200 TCR beta chains were listed as associated with cytomegalovirus. Most CMV-associated TCR beta chains appeared to be HLA-restricted in a later analysis, and the HLA associations seemed to be driven largely by CMV exposure.

This clonotype was obtained from a human donor in good health. Sequenced material: PBMCs. Rearrangement joined TRBV28 to TRBJ1-2, with no confidently assigned D gene. The CDR3 loop reads CASNVTPTGYGYTF. At the DNA level, the sequence is TGTGCCAGCAATGTGACTCCCACGGGGTATGGCTACACCTTC.